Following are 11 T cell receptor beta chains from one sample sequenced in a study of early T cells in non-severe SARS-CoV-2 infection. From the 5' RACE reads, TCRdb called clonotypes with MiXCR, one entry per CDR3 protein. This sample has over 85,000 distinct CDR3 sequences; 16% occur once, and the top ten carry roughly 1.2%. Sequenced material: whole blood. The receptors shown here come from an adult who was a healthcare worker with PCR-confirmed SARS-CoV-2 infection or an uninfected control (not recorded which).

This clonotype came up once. The CDR3: CASSHRAGGPDTQYF. Written as DNA, the CDR3 is TGTGCCAGCAGTCATCGAGCGGGAGGGCCAGATACGCAGTATTTT. The chain combines TRBV6-2 or TRBV6-3 with TRBJ2-3; 10 bases are shared with TRBD2. The junction had 6 bases not matched to a gene; V was cut back by 5 bases and J by 4 bases. The CDR3 loop spans 15 amino acids. CDR1 MNHEY and CDR2 SVGEGT come from the germline V gene.

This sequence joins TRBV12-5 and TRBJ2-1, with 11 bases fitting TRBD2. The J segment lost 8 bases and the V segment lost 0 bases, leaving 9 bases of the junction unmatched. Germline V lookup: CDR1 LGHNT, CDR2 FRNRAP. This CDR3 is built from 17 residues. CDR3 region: CASGLVDTSGSGDEQFF. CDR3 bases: TGTGCTAGTGGTTTGGTGGATACTAGCGGGAGCGGCGATGAGCAGTTCTTC. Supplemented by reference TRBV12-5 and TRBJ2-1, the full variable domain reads DARVTQTPRHKVTEMGQEVTMRCQPILGHNTVFWYRQTMMQGLELLAYFRNRAPLDDSGMPKDRFSAEMPDATLATLKIQPSEPRDSAVYFCASGLVDTSGSGDEQFFGPGTRLTVL.

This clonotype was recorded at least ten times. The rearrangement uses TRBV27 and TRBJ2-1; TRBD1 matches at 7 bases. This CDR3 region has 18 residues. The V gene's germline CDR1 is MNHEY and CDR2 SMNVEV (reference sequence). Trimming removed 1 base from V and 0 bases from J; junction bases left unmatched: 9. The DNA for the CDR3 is TGTGCCAGCAGTTTATTCTACCGACAGGGTCTCTCCTACAATGAGCAGTTCTTC. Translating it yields CASSLFYRQGLSYNEQFF.

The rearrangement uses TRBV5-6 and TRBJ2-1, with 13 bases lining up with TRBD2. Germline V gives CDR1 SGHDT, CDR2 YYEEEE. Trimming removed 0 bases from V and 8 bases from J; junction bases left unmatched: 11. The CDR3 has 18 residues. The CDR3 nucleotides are TGTGCCAGCAGCTTGGGACTAGCGGGAGGATCGGTTAGGTATGAGCAGTTCTTC. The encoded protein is CASSLGLAGGSVRYEQFF.

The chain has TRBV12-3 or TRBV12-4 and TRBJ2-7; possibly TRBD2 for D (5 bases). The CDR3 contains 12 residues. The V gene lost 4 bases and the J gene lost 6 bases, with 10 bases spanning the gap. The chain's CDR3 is CASSYPRGEQYF. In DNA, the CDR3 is TGTGCCAGCAGTTACCCCCGGGGCGAGCAGTACTTC.

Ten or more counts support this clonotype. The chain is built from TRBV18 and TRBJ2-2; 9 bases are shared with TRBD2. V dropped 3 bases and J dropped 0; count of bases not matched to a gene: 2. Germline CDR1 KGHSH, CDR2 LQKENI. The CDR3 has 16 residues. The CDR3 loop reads CASSPRLAANTGELFF. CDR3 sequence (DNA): TGTGCCAGCTCACCTCGACTAGCGGCGAACACCGGGGAGCTGTTTTTT.

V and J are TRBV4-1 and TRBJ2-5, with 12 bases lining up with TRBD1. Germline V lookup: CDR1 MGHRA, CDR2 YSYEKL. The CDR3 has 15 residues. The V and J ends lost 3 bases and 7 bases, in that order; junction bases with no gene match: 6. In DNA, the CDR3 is TGCGCCAGCAGCCATGGGGGACAGGGGGCAGGGACCCAGTACTTC. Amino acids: CASSHGGQGAGTQYF.

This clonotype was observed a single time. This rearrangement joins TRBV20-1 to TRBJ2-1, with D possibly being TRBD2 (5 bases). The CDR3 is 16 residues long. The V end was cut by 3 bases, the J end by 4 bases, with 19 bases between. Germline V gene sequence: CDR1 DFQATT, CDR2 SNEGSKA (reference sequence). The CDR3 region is CSARNPRAGKYNEQFF. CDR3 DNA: TGCAGTGCTAGGAATCCGCGGGCCGGGAAGTACAATGAGCAGTTCTTC.

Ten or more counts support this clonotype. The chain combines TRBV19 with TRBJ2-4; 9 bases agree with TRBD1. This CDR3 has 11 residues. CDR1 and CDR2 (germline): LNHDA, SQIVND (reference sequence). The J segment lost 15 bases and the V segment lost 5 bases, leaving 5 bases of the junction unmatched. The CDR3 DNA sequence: TGTGCCAGTAGTCCGACAGGGGGAGGGTACTTC. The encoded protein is CASSPTGGGYF.

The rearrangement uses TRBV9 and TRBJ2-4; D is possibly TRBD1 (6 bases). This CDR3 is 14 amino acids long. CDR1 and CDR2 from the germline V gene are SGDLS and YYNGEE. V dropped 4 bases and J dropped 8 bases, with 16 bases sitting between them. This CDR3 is CASSPLGRGDIQYF. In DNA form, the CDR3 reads TGTGCCAGCAGCCCCCTTGGCAGGGGAGACATTCAGTACTTC.

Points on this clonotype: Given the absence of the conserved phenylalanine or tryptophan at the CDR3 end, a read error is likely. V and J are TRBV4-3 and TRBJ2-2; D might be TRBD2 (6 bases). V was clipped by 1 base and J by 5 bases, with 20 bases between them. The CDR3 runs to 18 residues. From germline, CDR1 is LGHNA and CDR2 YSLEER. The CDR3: CASSQGGGARNLTGELFL. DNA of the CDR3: TGCGCCAGCAGCCAAGGCGGAGGGGCCAGGAACTTGACCGGGGAGCTGTTTCTT.